The following is a T cell receptor beta chain sequence with its context. Its matching antigen is unknown. CDR1 is SNHLY, CDR2 FYNNEI, per germline. The CDR3 is made up of 14 amino acids. V dropped 5 bases and J dropped 0 bases, with 10 bases sitting between them. This specimen comes from a study of CD8+ T cells in alopecia areata. Overall study context: Percentage of affected scalp area was the basis on which treated patients' severity was scored.

Treatment noted: oral pan-JAK inhibitor, 5-10 mg twice daily. The study, taken as a whole, reports: When scalp samples are sequenced, resident alphabeta T cells of normal skin are also captured. Shared TCR sequences were less clear between patients than in mice, possibly partly from HLA diversity.

Extraction and reverse transcription of RNA yielded cDNA as the sequencing template. Generated by immunoSEQ multiplex PCR, the TCRdb table keeps only in-frame clones and is missing some. The table has around 150,000 clones, roughly 65% seen once. The receptor was isolated from a human donor with alopecia areata. The material was CD4+ T cells sorted from blood, obtained at week 4, from a patient treated with tofacitinib. The rearrangement uses TRBV2 and TRBJ2-5; a weak D match, TRBD1 (6 bases). The CDR3 region is CASSRDNNQETQYF. CDR3 DNA sequence: TGTGCCAGCAGTCGGGACAACAACCAAGAGACCCAGTACTTC.